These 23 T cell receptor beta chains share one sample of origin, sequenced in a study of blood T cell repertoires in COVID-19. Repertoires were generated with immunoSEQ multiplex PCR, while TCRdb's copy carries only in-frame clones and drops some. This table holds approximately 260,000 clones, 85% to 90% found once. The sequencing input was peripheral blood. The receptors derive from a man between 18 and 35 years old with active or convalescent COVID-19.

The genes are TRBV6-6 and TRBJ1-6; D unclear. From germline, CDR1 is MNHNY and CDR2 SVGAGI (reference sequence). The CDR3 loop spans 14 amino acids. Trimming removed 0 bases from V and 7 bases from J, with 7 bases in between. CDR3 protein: CASSYSMRNSPLHF. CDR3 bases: TGTGCCAGCAGTTACTCGATGAGAAATTCACCCCTCCACTTT.

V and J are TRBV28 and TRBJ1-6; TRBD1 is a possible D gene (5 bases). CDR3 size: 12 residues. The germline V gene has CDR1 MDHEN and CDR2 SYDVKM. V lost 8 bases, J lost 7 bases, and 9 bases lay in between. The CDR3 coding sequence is TGTGCCAGCGGTTCAGGGAATTCACCCCTCCACTTT. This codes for CASGSGNSPLHF.

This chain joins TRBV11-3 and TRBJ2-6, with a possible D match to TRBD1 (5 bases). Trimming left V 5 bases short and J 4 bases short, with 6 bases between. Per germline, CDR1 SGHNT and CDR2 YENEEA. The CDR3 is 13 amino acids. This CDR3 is CASSGAGANVLTF. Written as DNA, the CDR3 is TGTGCCAGCAGCGGGGCCGGGGCCAACGTCCTGACTTTC. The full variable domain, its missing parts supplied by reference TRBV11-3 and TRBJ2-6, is EAGVVQSPRYKIIEKKQPVAFWCNPISGHNTLYWYLQNLGQGPELLIRYENEEAVDDSQLPKDRFSAERLKGVDSTLKIQPAELGDSAVYLCASSGAGANVLTFGAGSRLTVL.

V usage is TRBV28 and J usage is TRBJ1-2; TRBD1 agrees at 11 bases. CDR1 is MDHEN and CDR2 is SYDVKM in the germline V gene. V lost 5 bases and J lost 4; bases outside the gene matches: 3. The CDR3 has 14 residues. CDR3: CASSAGQGAYGYTF. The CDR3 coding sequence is TGTGCCAGCAGTGCCGGACAGGGGGCCTATGGCTACACCTTC.

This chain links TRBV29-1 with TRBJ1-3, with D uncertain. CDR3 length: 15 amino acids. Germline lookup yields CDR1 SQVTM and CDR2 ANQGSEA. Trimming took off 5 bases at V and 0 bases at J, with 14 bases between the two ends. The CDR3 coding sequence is TGCAGCGTTTTGGGCTTCCTTGGCTCTGGAAACACCATATATTTT. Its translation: CSVLGFLGSGNTIYF.

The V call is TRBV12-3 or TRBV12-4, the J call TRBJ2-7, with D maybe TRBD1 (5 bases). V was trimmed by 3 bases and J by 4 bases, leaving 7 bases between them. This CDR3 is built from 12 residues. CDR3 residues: CASSFAGYEQYF. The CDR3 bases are TGTGCCAGCAGTTTTGCAGGGTACGAGCAGTACTTC.

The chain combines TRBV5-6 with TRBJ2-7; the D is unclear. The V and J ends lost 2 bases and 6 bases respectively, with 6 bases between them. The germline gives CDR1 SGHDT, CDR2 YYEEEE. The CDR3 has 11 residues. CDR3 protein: CASSFGGEQYF. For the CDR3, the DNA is TGTGCCAGCAGCTTCGGCGGCGAGCAGTACTTC. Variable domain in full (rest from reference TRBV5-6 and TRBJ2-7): DAGVTQSPTHLIKTRGQQVTLRCSPKSGHDTVSWYQQALGQGPQFIFQYYEEEERQRGNFPDRFSGHQFPNYSSELNVNALLLGDSALYLCASSFGGEQYFGPGTRLTVT.

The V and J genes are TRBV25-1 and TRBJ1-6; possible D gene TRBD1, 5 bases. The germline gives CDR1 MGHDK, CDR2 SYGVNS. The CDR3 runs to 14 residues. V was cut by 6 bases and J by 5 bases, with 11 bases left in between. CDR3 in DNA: TGTGCCAGCAGCAAGCCAGGGAATAATTCACCCCTCCACTTT. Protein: CASSKPGNNSPLHF. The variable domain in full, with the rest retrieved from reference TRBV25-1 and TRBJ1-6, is EADIYQTPRYLVIGTGKKITLECSQTMGHDKMYWYQQDPGMELHLIHYSYGVNSTEKGDLSSESTVSRIRTEHFPLTLESARPSHTSQYLCASSKPGNNSPLHFGNGTRLTVT.

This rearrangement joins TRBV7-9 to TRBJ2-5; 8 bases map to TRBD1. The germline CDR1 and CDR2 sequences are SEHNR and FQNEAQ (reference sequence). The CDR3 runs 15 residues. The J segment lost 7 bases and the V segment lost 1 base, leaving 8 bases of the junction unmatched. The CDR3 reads CASSLGAGQGGTQYF. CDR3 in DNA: TGTGCCAGCAGCTTAGGGGCAGGACAGGGAGGGACCCAGTACTTC.

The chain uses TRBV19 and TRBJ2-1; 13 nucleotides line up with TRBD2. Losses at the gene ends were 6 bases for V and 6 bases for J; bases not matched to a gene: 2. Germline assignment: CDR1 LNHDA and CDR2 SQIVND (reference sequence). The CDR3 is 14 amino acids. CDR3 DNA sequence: TGTGCCAGTAGCGGACTAGCGGGAGTCAATGAGCAGTTCTTC. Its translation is CASSGLAGVNEQFF.

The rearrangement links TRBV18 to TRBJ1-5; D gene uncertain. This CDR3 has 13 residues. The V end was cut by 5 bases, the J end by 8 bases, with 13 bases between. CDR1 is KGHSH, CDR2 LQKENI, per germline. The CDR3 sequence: CASSTTPREPQHF. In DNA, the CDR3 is TGTGCCAGCTCAACGACACCGAGGGAGCCCCAGCATTTT.

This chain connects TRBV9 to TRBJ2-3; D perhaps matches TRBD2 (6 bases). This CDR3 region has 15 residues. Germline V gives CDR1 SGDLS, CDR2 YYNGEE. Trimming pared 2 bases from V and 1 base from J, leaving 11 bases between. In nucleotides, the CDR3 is TGTGCCAGCAGCGTGGTAGCGGCGGGCACAGATACGCAGTATTTT. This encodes CASSVVAAGTDTQYF.

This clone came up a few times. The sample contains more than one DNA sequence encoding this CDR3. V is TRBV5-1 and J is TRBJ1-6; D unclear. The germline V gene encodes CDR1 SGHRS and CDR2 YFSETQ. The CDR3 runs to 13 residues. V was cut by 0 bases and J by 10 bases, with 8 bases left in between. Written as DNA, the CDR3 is TGCGCCAGCAGCTTGGCGGGATACTCACCCCTCCACTTT. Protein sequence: CASSLAGYSPLHF.

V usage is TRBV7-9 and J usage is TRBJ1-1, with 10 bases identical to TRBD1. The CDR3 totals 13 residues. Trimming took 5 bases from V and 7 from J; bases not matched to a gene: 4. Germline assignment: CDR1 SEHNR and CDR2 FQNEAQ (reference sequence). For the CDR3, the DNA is TGTGCCAGCAGCCATGACAGGGGGCTTGAAGCTTTCTTT. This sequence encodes CASSHDRGLEAFF.

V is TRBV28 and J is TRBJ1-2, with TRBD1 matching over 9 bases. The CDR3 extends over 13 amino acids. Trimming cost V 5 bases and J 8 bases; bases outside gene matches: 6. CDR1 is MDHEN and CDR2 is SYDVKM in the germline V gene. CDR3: CASSIRQGGGYTF. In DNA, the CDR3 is TGTGCCAGCAGTATAAGACAGGGGGGAGGCTACACCTTC.

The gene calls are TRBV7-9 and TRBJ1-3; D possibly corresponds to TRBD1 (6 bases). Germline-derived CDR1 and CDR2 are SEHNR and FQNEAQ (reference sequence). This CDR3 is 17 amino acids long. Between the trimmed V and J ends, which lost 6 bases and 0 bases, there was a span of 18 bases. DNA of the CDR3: TGTGCCAGCAGTCCGATCCTGGGGGCCTCCTCTGGAAACACCATATATTTT. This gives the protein CASSPILGASSGNTIYF.

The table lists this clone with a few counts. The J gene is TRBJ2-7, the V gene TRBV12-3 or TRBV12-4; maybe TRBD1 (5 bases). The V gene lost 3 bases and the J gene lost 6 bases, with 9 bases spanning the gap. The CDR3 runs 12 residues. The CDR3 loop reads CASSFQGLEQYF. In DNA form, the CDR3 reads TGTGCCAGCAGTTTTCAGGGCCTCGAGCAGTACTTC.

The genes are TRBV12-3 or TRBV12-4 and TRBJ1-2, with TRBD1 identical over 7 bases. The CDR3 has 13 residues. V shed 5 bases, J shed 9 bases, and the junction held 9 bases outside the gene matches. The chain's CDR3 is CASSLERQGSYTF. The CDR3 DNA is TGTGCCAGCAGTCTAGAGCGACAGGGTAGCTACACCTTC.

The CDR3 bases are TGTGCCAGCTCACCAGCCGGGACAGAAGAGACCCAGTACTTC. Translation: CASSPAGTEETQYF. The chain couples TRBV18 to TRBJ2-5; 7 positions agree with TRBD1. From germline, CDR1 is KGHSH and CDR2 LQKENI. V gave up 2 bases and J gave up 3 bases; unmatched junction bases: 3. The CDR3 length is 14 residues.

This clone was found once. The CDR3 DNA sequence: TGTGCCACCGGTGGGGGAGGATCAGAGACCCAGTACTTC. Its translation: CATGGGGSETQYF. The chain links TRBV10-3 to TRBJ2-5; D perhaps matches TRBD2 (6 bases). Germline V gene lookup returns CDR1 ENHRY and CDR2 SYGVKD. There are 13 residues in the CDR3. The V and J ends lost 10 bases and 4 bases respectively, with 16 bases between them.

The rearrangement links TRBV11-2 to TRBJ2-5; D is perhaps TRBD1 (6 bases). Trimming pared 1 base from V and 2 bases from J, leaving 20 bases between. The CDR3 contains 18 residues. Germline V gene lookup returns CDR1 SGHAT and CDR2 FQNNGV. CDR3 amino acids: CASSLGLVLGAKQETQYF. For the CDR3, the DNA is TGTGCCAGCAGCTTAGGTTTAGTTTTGGGGGCCAAACAAGAGACCCAGTACTTC.

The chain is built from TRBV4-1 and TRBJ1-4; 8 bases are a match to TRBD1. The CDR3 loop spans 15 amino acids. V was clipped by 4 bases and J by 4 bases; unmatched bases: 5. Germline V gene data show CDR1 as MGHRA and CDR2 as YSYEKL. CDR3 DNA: TGCGCCAGCAGCCGCCCAACAGGGGGTAATGAAAAACTGTTTTTT. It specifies CASSRPTGGNEKLFF.

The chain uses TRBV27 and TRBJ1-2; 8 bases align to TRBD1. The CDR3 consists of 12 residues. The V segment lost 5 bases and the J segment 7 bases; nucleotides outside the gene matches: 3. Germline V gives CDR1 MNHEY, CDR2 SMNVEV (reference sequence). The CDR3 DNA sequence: TGTGCCAGCAGTACCACAGGGGGTGGCTACACCTTC. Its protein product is CASSTTGGGYTF.